The entry below describes one TCR beta chain. Trimming pared 6 bases from V and 0 bases from J, leaving 15 bases between. The CDR3 covers 16 residues. From germline, CDR1 is SNHLY and CDR2 FYNNEI. These data belong to a study of blood T cell repertoires in COVID-19. In the original processing: Reference gene primer amplification yielded estimated nucleated cell counts. Data came from immunoSEQ multiplex PCR; TCRdb stores just in-frame clones and leaves some out. V, J and clone size reflect that table, while D and trimming were determined from the DNA. Here the sample spans 150,000 to 200,000 clones, around 91% being singletons.

The clonotype originates from a middle-aged man with acute or convalescent COVID-19. V and J are TRBV2 and TRBJ1-3, with D possibly matching TRBD1 (6 bases). The material sequenced was peripheral blood. The CDR3 region is CASSLTGTDSGNTIYF. In DNA, the CDR3 is TGTGCCAGCAGCCTGACAGGTACCGACTCTGGAAACACCATATATTTT.